A selection of T cell receptor beta chains follows, all from one sample in a study of OX40 agonist ivuxolimab in advanced cancers. Here immunoSEQ multiplex PCR was the method, and the copy in TCRdb shows in-frame clones only, minus some. This sample has roughly 71,000 clones; around 89% occur once, and the top ten carry just over 0.55%. This specimen was CD4+ or CD8+ T cells sorted from blood, taken in a trial of the OX40 agonist ivuxolimab. These receptors were obtained from an adult with an advanced solid tumor such as melanoma, head and neck, liver or kidney cancer. Each CDR3 is given with its conserved first and last residue. The D gene is left open where the match is weak. The size entry is marked missing in some rows and otherwise reads once, few, many or a size class.

J: TRBJ2-2; V: TRBV7-2; D: .; size: .; CDR3: CASSFSVAGELFF; DNA: TGTGCCAGCAGCTTTAGCGTAGCCGGGGAGCTGTTTTTT
J: TRBJ1-2; V: TRBV27; D: .; size: .; CDR3: CASSDINGYTF; DNA: TGTGCCAGCTCCGACATAAATGGCTACACCTTC
J: TRBJ1-1; V: TRBV6-6; D: .; size: .; CDR3: CASRAGDVNTEAFF; DNA: TGTGCCAGCAGGGCGGGGGATGTGAACACTGAAGCTTTCTTT
J: TRBJ2-2; V: TRBV28; D: TRBD2; size: .; CDR3: CASSLSGVNTGELFF; DNA: TGTGCCAGCAGTTTAAGCGGGGTGAACACCGGGGAGCTGTTTTTT
J: TRBJ1-2; V: TRBV7-3; D: TRBD1; size: once; CDR3: CASGQGAISGYTF; DNA: TGTGCCAGCGGACAGGGGGCGATAAGCGGCTACACCTTC
J: TRBJ2-1; V: TRBV5-1; D: .; size: .; CDR3: CASSHGGPEQFF; DNA: TGCGCCAGCAGCCACGGTGGCCCTGAGCAGTTCTTC
J: TRBJ1-2; V: TRBV5-1; D: .; size: .; CDR3: CASSPWEGSGGYTF; DNA: TGCGCCAGCAGCCCCTGGGAGGGGTCGGGTGGCTACACCTTC
J: TRBJ2-7; V: TRBV5-4; D: TRBD1; size: .; CDR3: CASSLGGQTYEQYF; DNA: TGTGCCAGCAGCTTGGGGGGACAGACCTACGAGCAGTACTTC
J: TRBJ1-5; V: TRBV5-4; D: .; size: .; CDR3: CASSRGGEQPQHF; DNA: TGTGCCAGCAGCCGAGGAGGGGAGCAGCCCCAGCATTTT
J: TRBJ2-3; V: TRBV2; D: TRBD1; size: .; CDR3: CASALDRGPDTQYF; DNA: TGTGCCAGCGCCCTGGACAGGGGTCCAGATACGCAGTATTTT
J: TRBJ2-2; V: TRBV2; D: .; size: .; CDR3: CASSAVTGELFF; DNA: TGTGCCAGCAGTGCCGTTACCGGGGAGCTGTTTTTT
J: TRBJ1-1; V: TRBV19; D: .; size: .; CDR3: CASSIDLVRGGLGAFF; DNA: TGTGCCAGTAGTATAGATCTCGTCAGGGGAGGCTTGGGAGCTTTCTTT
J: TRBJ2-7; V: TRBV18; D: .; size: once; CDR3: CASSPFSGYEQYF; DNA: TGTGCCAGCTCACCCTTTTCGGGCTACGAGCAGTACTTC
J: TRBJ2-6; V: TRBV19; D: .; size: .; CDR3: CASAGLSGANVLTF; DNA: TGTGCCAGTGCAGGGCTCTCTGGGGCCAACGTCCTGACTTTC
J: TRBJ1-2; V: TRBV4-2; D: .; size: .; CDR3: CASSQDNWGYGYTF; DNA: TGTGCCAGCAGCCAAGATAATTGGGGCTATGGCTACACCTTC
J: TRBJ2-5; V: TRBV28; D: .; size: .; CDR3: CASRSMGLETQYF; DNA: TGTGCCAGCAGGTCCATGGGGTTGGAGACCCAGTACTTC
J: TRBJ1-5; V: TRBV6-6; D: .; size: .; CDR3: CASSLLGNQPQHF; DNA: TGTGCCAGCAGCCTGCTAGGCAATCAGCCCCAGCATTTT
J: TRBJ2-1; V: TRBV10-1; D: .; size: .; CDR3: CASSDLGGVNEQFF; DNA: TGCGCCAGCAGTGACCTCGGCGGGGTCAATGAGCAGTTCTTC
J: TRBJ2-2; V: TRBV30; D: TRBD1; size: .; CDR3: CASRVQGAGELFF; DNA: TGTGCCTCAAGGGTACAGGGGGCAGGGGAGCTGTTTTTT
J: TRBJ2-3; V: TRBV27; D: .; size: .; CDR3: CASTPRAVRGTTDTQYF; DNA: TGTGCCAGCACCCCTCGGGCGGTAAGAGGGACCACAGATACGCAGTATTTT
J: TRBJ1-2; V: TRBV28; D: .; size: .; CDR3: CASSQTDYGYTF; DNA: TGTGCCAGCAGCCAGACAGACTATGGCTACACCTTC
J: TRBJ1-3; V: TRBV28; D: .; size: .; CDR3: CASSLMFNGNTIYF; DNA: TGTGCCAGCAGTTTGATGTTTAACGGAAACACCATATATTTT
J: TRBJ2-3; V: TRBV5-6; D: TRBD1; size: .; CDR3: CASSSGQGVSDTQYF; DNA: TGTGCCAGCAGCTCTGGACAGGGGGTATCAGATACGCAGTATTTT
J: TRBJ2-4; V: TRBV10-3; D: .; size: .; CDR3: CAISEGNIQYF; DNA: TGTGCCATCTCAGAGGGAAACATTCAGTACTTC
J: TRBJ1-2; V: TRBV29-1; D: .; size: .; CDR3: CSVASPPLANYGYTF; DNA: TGCAGCGTCGCATCCCCCCCCCTAGCTAACTATGGCTACACCTTC
J: TRBJ2-5; V: TRBV2; D: .; size: .; CDR3: CASSEALSGSRETQYF; DNA: TGTGCCAGCAGTGAAGCGCTCTCAGGGTCACGAGAGACCCAGTACTTC
J: TRBJ2-5; V: TRBV5-4; D: TRBD2; size: .; CDR3: CASMTRSGGGRETQYF; DNA: TGTGCCAGCATGACTCGTAGCGGGGGGGGGCGAGAGACCCAGTACTTC
J: TRBJ2-7; V: TRBV11-2; D: .; size: .; CDR3: CASSLVPGSSYEQYF; DNA: TGTGCCAGCAGCTTAGTTCCAGGGAGCTCCTACGAGCAGTACTTC
J: TRBJ1-4; V: TRBV5-1; D: .; size: .; CDR3: CASSSLSRTNEKLFF; DNA: TGCGCCAGCAGCTCCCTCAGTAGGACTAATGAAAAACTGTTTTTT
J: TRBJ2-5; V: TRBV10-3; D: .; size: once; CDR3: CAITADTGMETQYF; DNA: TGTGCCATCACGGCAGATACAGGGATGGAGACCCAGTACTTC
J: TRBJ1-1; V: TRBV18; D: .; size: .; CDR3: CASSLSGVGNTEAFF; DNA: TGTGCCAGCTCACTTTCTGGAGTTGGGAACACTGAAGCTTTCTTT
J: TRBJ1-1; V: TRBV19; D: TRBD1; size: few; CDR3: CASNPLPTGARTEAFF; DNA: TGTGCCAGCAATCCCCTTCCGACAGGGGCGCGCACTGAAGCTTTCTTT
J: TRBJ2-5; V: TRBV20-1; D: .; size: once; CDR3: CSARVGETQYF; DNA: TGCAGTGCTAGAGTTGGGGAGACCCAGTACTTC
J: TRBJ2-3; V: TRBV11-2; D: .; size: .; CDR3: CASSRENTDTQYF; DNA: TGTGCCAGCAGCCGGGAGAACACAGATACGCAGTATTTT
J: TRBJ2-1; V: TRBV2; D: TRBD2; size: .; CDR3: CASSEEGLAYNEQFF; DNA: TGTGCCAGCAGTGAAGAGGGACTAGCTTACAATGAGCAGTTCTTC
J: TRBJ2-3; V: TRBV5-1; D: .; size: .; CDR3: CASSPQASGTDTQYF; DNA: TGCGCCAGCAGCCCCCAGGCTAGCGGCACAGATACGCAGTATTTT
J: TRBJ1-4; V: TRBV5-4; D: .; size: .; CDR3: CASSLQGPATNEKLFF; DNA: TGTGCCAGCAGCTTGCAGGGGCCGGCAACTAATGAAAAACTGTTTTTT
J: TRBJ1-6; V: TRBV13; D: TRBD1; size: few; CDR3: CASSFTGVSISPLHF; DNA: TGTGCCAGCAGTTTTACAGGGGTTTCGATTTCACCCCTCCACTTT
J: TRBJ2-6; V: TRBV6-4; D: .; size: .; CDR3: CASSDRVAGANVLTF; DNA: TGTGCCAGCAGTGACAGGGTGGCTGGGGCCAACGTCCTGACTTTC
J: TRBJ1-1; V: TRBV6-6; D: TRBD1; size: .; CDR3: CASSDHRGGNTEAFF; DNA: TGTGCCAGCAGTGACCACAGGGGGGGGAACACTGAAGCTTTCTTT
J: TRBJ1-3; V: TRBV10-2; D: .; size: .; CDR3: CASSSRGAGNTIYF; DNA: TGCGCCAGCAGTTCGCGGGGTGCTGGAAACACCATATATTTT
J: TRBJ2-1; V: TRBV29-1; D: TRBD1; size: .; CDR3: CSVARGTGGEGEQFF; DNA: TGCAGCGTCGCGCGCGGGACAGGGGGCGAGGGTGAGCAGTTCTTC
J: TRBJ2-6; V: TRBV6-6; D: .; size: .; CDR3: CASRVTDGANVLTF; DNA: TGTGCCAGCCGAGTAACGGACGGGGCCAACGTCCTGACTTTC
J: TRBJ2-2; V: TRBV12-5; D: TRBD1; size: .; CDR3: CASGLRTGGLDGELFF; DNA: TGTGCTAGTGGGCTACGGACAGGGGGCCTCGACGGGGAGCTGTTTTTT
J: TRBJ1-5; V: TRBV28; D: TRBD1; size: .; CDR3: CASSLWRGTGGGQPQHF; DNA: TGTGCCAGCAGTTTATGGAGAGGGACAGGGGGGGGTCAGCCCCAGCATTTT